The 18 T cell receptor beta chains reported below all come from one sample, sequenced in a study of blood T cell repertoires in COVID-19. Data came from immunoSEQ multiplex PCR; TCRdb stores just in-frame clones and leaves some out. The repertoire has 200,000 to 250,000 clones, around 90% of them found once; the top ten carry under 2%. Sequences were obtained from PBMCs or T cells enriched from blood (not recorded which). The receptors were gathered from a woman in her 50s who had recovered from COVID-19.

This chain connects TRBV5-6 to TRBJ2-5, with TRBD1 identical over 7 bases. Germline V CDR1 and CDR2: SGHDT, YYEEEE. V lost 0 bases, J lost 5 bases, and 10 bases stayed unmatched. This CDR3 is 16 amino acids long. CDR3 nucleotides: TGTGCCAGCAGCTTGGATCGGGGTCTCAGGGGGGAGACCCAGTACTTC. Translated, it gives CASSLDRGLRGETQYF.

The chain combines TRBV2 with TRBJ2-5; 10 bases agree with TRBD2. Germline CDR1 is SNHLY and CDR2 is FYNNEI. V was pared by 6 bases and J by 4 bases, with 8 bases of the junction left unmatched. The CDR3 loop spans 15 amino acids. CDR3 amino acids: CASSDTSGNLETQYF. In nucleotides, the CDR3 is TGTGCCAGCAGCGATACTAGCGGGAATTTAGAGACCCAGTACTTC.

This clone was detected only once. This rearrangement joins TRBV30 to TRBJ2-2; no clear D. Germline V gives CDR1 GTSNPN, CDR2 SVGIG (reference sequence). The ends were cut back, 2 bases at V and 2 bases at J, with 9 bases in the middle. This CDR3 comprises 14 residues. The CDR3 DNA sequence: TGTGCCTGGAGTCCCCGCGGCAACACCGGGGAGCTGTTTTTT. Translating it yields CAWSPRGNTGELFF.

V is TRBV5-1 and J is TRBJ1-2; possible D gene TRBD1, 5 bases. With 5 bases removed from V and 7 bases from J, the gap between germline ends came to 21 bases. CDR1 and CDR2 from the germline V gene are SGHRS and YFSETQ. This CDR3 is built from 15 residues. The DNA for the CDR3 is TGCGCCAGCAGTCCCCTTGGGGGGGACGGAGCTGGCTACACCTTC. It codes for CASSPLGGDGAGYTF. Full variable domain (outside the CDR3, taken from reference TRBV5-1 and TRBJ1-2): KAGVTQTPRYLIKTRGQQVTLSCSPISGHRSVSWYQQTPGQGLQFLFEYFSETQRNKGNFPGRFSGRQFSNSRSEMNVSTLELGDSALYLCASSPLGGDGAGYTFGSGTRLTVV.

V usage is TRBV27 and J usage is TRBJ2-7, with a possible D match to TRBD2 (6 bases). V lost 0 bases and J 10 bases, leaving 10 bases between the germline ends. Germline values: CDR1 MNHEY, CDR2 SMNVEV (reference sequence). The CDR3 runs to 12 residues. CDR3 protein: CASSLSRGRQYF. The CDR3 nucleotides are TGTGCCAGCAGTTTATCGCGGGGACGCCAGTACTTC.

J is TRBJ2-5 and V is TRBV4-2; 10 bases are a match to TRBD1. After removal of 4 bases from V and 5 bases from J, the junction contained 10 bases not matched to a gene. This CDR3 contains 16 residues. Germline CDR1 LGHNA, CDR2 YNFKEQ. The CDR3 here is CASSPLRTGGIETQYF. The CDR3 nucleotides read TGTGCCAGCAGCCCGCTGCGGACAGGGGGTATTGAGACCCAGTACTTC.

The chain combines TRBV28 with TRBJ1-2; D call uncertain. Germline V CDR1 and CDR2: MDHEN, SYDVKM. Trimming shortened V by 5 bases and J by 4 bases, and 20 bases separated the two germline ends. The CDR3 extends over 16 amino acids. CDR3 coding DNA: TGTGCCAGCAGTCCCCCTGGCAGCGGGGAAATCTATGGCTACACCTTC. Translating gives CASSPPGSGEIYGYTF.

This chain uses TRBV19 with TRBJ2-7, with D maybe TRBD1 (6 bases). Germline V gene sequence: CDR1 LNHDA, CDR2 SQIVND (reference sequence). The ends were cut back, 1 base at V and 4 bases at J, with 14 bases in the middle. The CDR3 sequence is 15 residues long. The CDR3 DNA is TGTGCCAGTAGTATAGGGCAGGGGAGTTGGTACGAGCAGTACTTC. This translates into CASSIGQGSWYEQYF.

The chain carries TRBV30 and TRBJ2-7, with TRBD2 as a possible D gene (5 bases). Trimming cost V 5 bases and J 6 bases, with 17 bases left between them. The length of the CDR3 is 13 residues. The germline V gene encodes CDR1 GTSNPN and CDR2 SVGIG (reference sequence). CDR3 region: CAWSRERTGEQYF. CDR3 bases: TGTGCCTGGTCCCGGGAAAGGACGGGCGAGCAGTACTTC.

This chain connects TRBV4-2 to TRBJ2-5; D gene uncertain. This CDR3 is 13 amino acids long. Trimming took off 0 bases at V and 4 bases at J, with 6 bases between the two ends. Germline V CDR1 and CDR2: LGHNA, YNFKEQ. The CDR3 protein is CASSQDPRETQYF. CDR3 sequence (DNA): TGTGCCAGCAGCCAAGATCCCAGAGAGACCCAGTACTTC.

The V gene is TRBV11-1, the J gene TRBJ1-1; 8 bases fit TRBD1. V trimming: 5 bases; J trimming: 6 bases; junction bases outside the gene matches: 11. Germline values: CDR1 SGHAT, CDR2 FQDESV (reference sequence). CDR3 length: 15 amino acids. The CDR3: CASSPGGAGGPEAFF. The CDR3 DNA follows: TGTGCCAGCAGCCCTGGGGGGGCAGGGGGCCCTGAAGCTTTCTTT.

The chain has TRBV28 and TRBJ2-1; maybe TRBD1 (5 bases). V was trimmed by 3 bases and J by 14 bases, leaving 14 bases between them. Germline values: CDR1 MDHEN, CDR2 SYDVKM. CDR3 length: 12 amino acids. The CDR3 loop reads CASSFRQGAEFF. In DNA, the CDR3 is TGTGCCAGCAGTTTCCGGCAGGGTGCGGAGTTCTTC.

The chain combines TRBV5-1 with TRBJ2-1; 7 nucleotides agree with TRBD1. Germline CDR1 SGHRS, CDR2 YFSETQ. This CDR3 comprises 14 residues. Trimming removed 4 bases from V and 9 bases from J; junction bases left unmatched: 10. In DNA form, the CDR3 reads TGCGCCAGCAGCGGGGGACAGACCAGCATTGAGCAGTTCTTC. This translates into CASSGGQTSIEQFF.

This rearrangement joins TRBV18 to TRBJ2-7; D is unresolved. V gave up 3 bases and J gave up 3 bases, with 9 bases separating them. Germline lookup yields CDR1 KGHSH and CDR2 LQKENI. The CDR3 spans 13 residues. For the CDR3, the DNA is TGTGCCAGCTCACCCGGGTCCAACTACGAGCAGTACTTC. Its protein product is CASSPGSNYEQYF.

The V gene is TRBV9, the J gene TRBJ2-7; D might be TRBD2 (6 bases). The CDR3 loop spans 15 amino acids. Deletions cut 0 bases from V and 4 bases from J, with 14 bases between. Germline CDR1 and CDR2: SGDLS and YYNGEE. CDR3 DNA sequence: TGTGCCAGCAGCGTAGTTCGGGGGACGCTATACGAGCAGTACTTC. As protein: CASSVVRGTLYEQYF.

This chain joins TRBV3-1 (or the pseudogene TRBV3-2) and TRBJ1-4; tentatively, D is TRBD1 (6 bases). CDR3 length equals 14 residues. Germline CDR1 and CDR2: LGHDT and YNNKEL (reference sequence). With 2 bases removed from V and 8 bases from J, the gap between germline ends came to 12 bases. CDR3 sequence: CASSQTTGGEKLFF. CDR3 DNA sequence: TGTGCCAGCAGCCAAACGACAGGCGGAGAAAAACTGTTTTTT.

A single count supports this clone. This CDR3 is CASRRPGTSDPGDTQYF. The CDR3, as DNA: TGTGCCAGCCGTAGACCAGGGACTAGCGATCCCGGAGATACGCAGTATTTT. The rearrangement uses TRBV27 and TRBJ2-3, with 10 bases fitting TRBD2. CDR3 length: 17 residues. Looked up from germline, CDR1 is MNHEY and CDR2 is SMNVEV (reference sequence). Unmatched junction bases numbered 16, after V lost 8 bases and J lost 5 bases.

This clone has only a few counts. The CDR3 nucleotides are TGTGCCAGCGTGAGAGACTATGGCTACACCTTC. It encodes CASVRDYGYTF. The chain couples TRBV2 to TRBJ1-2; unclear D gene. Looked up from germline, CDR1 is SNHLY and CDR2 is FYNNEI. The ends were cut back, 8 bases at V and 3 bases at J, with 7 bases in the middle. The CDR3 length is 11 residues.